This T cell receptor (beta chain) was sequenced in a study of OX40 agonist ivuxolimab in advanced cancers. Background for the entire study: Ivuxolimab, which targeted the costimulatory receptor OX40 (CD134), was an agonistic, fully human IgG2 monoclonal antibody. Intravenous ivuxolimab was administered to patients every 2 weeks at six dose levels: 0.01, 0.1, 0.3, 1.5, 3 and 10 mg/kg. Among the roughly 52 dose-escalation patients, approximately 20 had hepatocellular carcinoma, approximately 15 melanoma, 9 renal cell carcinoma and 9 head and neck cancer. In the dose-escalation cohort, over 65% of patients were male, and the mean age was approximately 55 years, with a range of roughly 20 to 85. Prior anti-PD-1, anti-PD-L1 or anti-CTLA-4 therapy was permitted, and approximately 39% of dose-escalation patients had received checkpoint inhibitors. Partial responses were achieved by three dose-escalation patients, of whom one had hepatocellular carcinoma and two had cutaneous melanoma. The point of sequencing TCRbeta in the periphery was to test whether ivuxolimab changed TCR sequence diversity and drove clonal T-cell expansion. The paper reports the monotherapy dose-escalation portion (N = 52 patients) of the phase I ivuxolimab trial.

Including cysteine and phenylalanine, the CDR3 has 13 amino acids. CDR3 DNA only is kept here, 39 bases in frame from base 1. For CDR1 and CDR2, the germline V gene lists SGDLS and YYNGEE. A distance of 8 bases separates the germline ends of V and J, which lose 3 bases and 1 base respectively. To sequence the TCRbeta CDR3 region, genomic DNA was isolated from the sorted cells. The immunoSEQ Assay was used to sequence the TCRbeta CDR3 regions. The source is immuneACCESS, and TCRdb retained only in-frame sequences with V and J called. Part of the clones is not carried over; for the studies checked, unresolved V genes explain less than half of this, and the remainder is unexplained. The sample data list under 50,000 clones, and roughly 89% of these were observed just once. The biggest ten clones account for 31% of the sample. Patients with a history of autoimmune disease or receiving systemic immunosuppression were excluded from the trial. In every dose cohort, peripheral blood was drawn for TCR sequencing at baseline, cycle 4 day 1, and cycle 7 day 1. Samples came from an open-label, multicenter, first-in-human phase I dose-escalation trial of ivuxolimab. Adults with locally advanced or metastatic head and neck squamous cell, hepatocellular, melanoma or renal cell carcinoma were enrolled in the trial. Before TCR sequencing, CD4+ T cells and CD8+ T cells from peripheral blood were sorted into separate populations.

What the work shows at the level of the full study, not this receptor alone: After ivuxolimab, more expanded clones were found on average in CD8+ T cells than in CD4+ T cells. Low levels of normalized T-cell clonal expansion were also seen in some patients who did not respond. In the 0.1-3.0 mg/kg groups, partial responders had among the lowest normalized peripheral clonal expansion, particularly in CD8+ T cells. The antigen specificity of the peripheral T cells that underwent clonal expansion was not determined. At doses of 0.1 to 3.0 mg/kg, clonal expansion of both CD4+ and CD8+ blood T cells was observed from baseline to week 6.

Points on this clone: Its antigen remains undetermined. The input lacks base qualities; no much larger clone sits a single base away. Other nucleotide sequences in the sample specify the same CDR3.

The sample consisted of CD4+ or CD8+ T cells sorted from blood, taken in a trial of the OX40 agonist ivuxolimab. The TCR was taken from an adult with an advanced solid tumor such as melanoma, head and neck, liver or kidney cancer. Recombination joined TRBV9 with TRBJ2-7; the best D guess is TRBD2, with 5 bases matching. The DNA sequence is given as TGTGCCAGCAGCGCCGGCGGGTCCTACGAGCAGTACTTC. This sequence encodes CASSAGGSYEQYF.